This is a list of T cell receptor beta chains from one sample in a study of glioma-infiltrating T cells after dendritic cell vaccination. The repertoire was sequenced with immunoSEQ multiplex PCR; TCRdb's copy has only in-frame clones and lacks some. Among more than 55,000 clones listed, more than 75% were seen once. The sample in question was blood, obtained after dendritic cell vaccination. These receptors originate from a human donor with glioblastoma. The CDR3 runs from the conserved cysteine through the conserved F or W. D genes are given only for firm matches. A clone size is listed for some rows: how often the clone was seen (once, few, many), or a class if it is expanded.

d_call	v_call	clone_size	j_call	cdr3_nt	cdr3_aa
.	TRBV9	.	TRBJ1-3	TGTGCCAGCAGCGTAGCAGGGTCTGGAAACACCATATATTTT	CASSVAGSGNTIYF
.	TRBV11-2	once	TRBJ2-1	TGTGCCAGCAGCTTAACAGCGGCCTACAATGAGCAGTTCTTC	CASSLTAAYNEQFF
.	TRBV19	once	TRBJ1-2	TGTGCCAGTCGACAGGCCCCCGGTGGCTACACCTTC	CASRQAPGGYTF
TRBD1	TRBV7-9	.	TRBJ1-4	TGTGCCAGCAGCTTAGGGGACAGGGGGCATGAAAAACTGTTTTTT	CASSLGDRGHEKLFF
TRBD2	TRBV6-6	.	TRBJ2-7	TGTGCCAGCCAACCGGTCGGGCGGGGGGGTTCCTACGAGCAGTACTTC	CASQPVGRGGSYEQYF
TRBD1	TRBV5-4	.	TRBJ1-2	TGTGCCAGCAGGAATGGGGACAGTCTGGCCGGTGGCTACACCTTC	CASRNGDSLAGGYTF
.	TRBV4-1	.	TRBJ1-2	TGCGCCAGCAGCCATCCAATGAGGAACTATGGCTACACCTTC	CASSHPMRNYGYTF
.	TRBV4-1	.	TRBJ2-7	TGCGCCAGCAGCCAAGTTTTTACCAGTACCTACGAGCAGTACTTC	CASSQVFTSTYEQYF
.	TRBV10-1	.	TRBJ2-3	TGCGCCAGCAGTCGGCGGGACCCTACAGATACGCAGTATTTT	CASSRRDPTDTQYF
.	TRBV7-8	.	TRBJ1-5	TGTGCCAGCAGGAGAGACAGAAGTAGCAATCAGCCCCAGCATTTT	CASRRDRSSNQPQHF
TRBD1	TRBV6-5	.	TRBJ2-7	TGTGCCAGCAGTTACTCCTCGACAGGGGTTGGCGAGCAGTACTTC	CASSYSSTGVGEQYF
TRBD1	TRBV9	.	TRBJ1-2	TGCGCCAGCAGCGCCCCCGGGACAGGGATGGGAATTAACTATGGCTACACCTTC	CASSAPGTGMGINYGYTF
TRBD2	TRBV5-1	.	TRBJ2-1	TGCGCCAGCAGGACTAGCGGGGCATACAATGAGCAGTTCTTC	CASRTSGAYNEQFF
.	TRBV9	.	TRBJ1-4	TGTGCCAGCAGCGTTTCGGGTCGCACTAATGAAAAACTGTTTTTT	CASSVSGRTNEKLFF
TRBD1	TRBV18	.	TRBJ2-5	TGTGCCAGCTCACCACCAAGAGTTGGGACAGAGGAAGAGCCCCAGTACTTC	CASSPPRVGTEEEPQYF
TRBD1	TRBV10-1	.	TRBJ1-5	TGCGCCAACCAGGGGGCGCGAGGAATTAGCAATCAGCCCCAGCATTTT	CANQGARGISNQPQHF
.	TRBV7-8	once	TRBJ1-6	TGTGCCAGCAGCCCGGACAGAACGAGTAATTCACCCCTCCACTTT	CASSPDRTSNSPLHF
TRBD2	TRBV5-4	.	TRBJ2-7	TGTGCCAGCAGCTTGGGAGCTAGCGGGGGTTCATACGAGCAGTACTTC	CASSLGASGGSYEQYF
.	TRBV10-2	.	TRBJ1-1	TGCGCCAGCAGTGACGGGACTTTTAACACTGAAGCTTTCTTT	CASSDGTFNTEAFF
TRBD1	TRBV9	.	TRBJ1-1	TGTGCCAGCAGCGCCTCCGGGACAGGGGGCACTGAAGCTTTCTTT	CASSASGTGGTEAFF
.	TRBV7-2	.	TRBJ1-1	TGTGCCAGCACCTCTCGGTTGAACACTGAAGCTTTCTTT	CASTSRLNTEAFF
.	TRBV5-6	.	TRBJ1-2	TGTGCCAGCAGGTGGACGGACATGGATAACTATGGCTACACCTTC	CASRWTDMDNYGYTF
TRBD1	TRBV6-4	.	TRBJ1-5	TGTGCCAGCAGTGACTCGGCAGGGGGCGTTTTCAATCAGCCCCAGCATTTT	CASSDSAGGVFNQPQHF
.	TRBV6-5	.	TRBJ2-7	TGTGCCAGCAGAGGACGGGAAGAGCAGTACTTC	CASRGREEQYF
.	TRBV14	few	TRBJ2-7	TGTGCCAGCAGCCAAGATCTTAGATCATACGAGCAGTACTTC	CASSQDLRSYEQYF
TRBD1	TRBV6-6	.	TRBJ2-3	TGTGCCAGCAGTTACTCCGGGACAGGGTGGGCAGATACGCAGTATTTT	CASSYSGTGWADTQYF
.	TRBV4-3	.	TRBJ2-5	TGCGCCAGCAGCCAAGAGGCTCAGAAAGAGACCCAGTACTTC	CASSQEAQKETQYF
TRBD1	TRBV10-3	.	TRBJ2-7	TGTGCCATCAGTGACTCTCGATATGGACAGGGATCGTACGAGCAGTACTTC	CAISDSRYGQGSYEQYF
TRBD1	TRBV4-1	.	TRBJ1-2	TGCGCCAGCAGCCCAGGGGGACCCCTGGCCCCAAACTATGGCTACACCTTC	CASSPGGPLAPNYGYTF
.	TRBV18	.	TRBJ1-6	TGTGCCAGCTCAGTGGGAGTGGGTTCACCCCTCCACTTT	CASSVGVGSPLHF
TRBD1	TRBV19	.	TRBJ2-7	TGTGCCAGTAGTATCCGGCAGGGGGAACCCTACGAGCAGTACTTC	CASSIRQGEPYEQYF
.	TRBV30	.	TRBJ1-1	TGTGCCTGGAGTGTATTAGTTTCGGACACTGAAGCTTTCTTT	CAWSVLVSDTEAFF
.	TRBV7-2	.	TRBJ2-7	TGTGCCAGCAGCTTAGTCTTTTCACAGGTTGGCGACGAGCAGTACTTC	CASSLVFSQVGDEQYF
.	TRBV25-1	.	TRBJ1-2	TGTGCCAGCAGTGAAGTGGGAGGAGATGGCTACACCTTC	CASSEVGGDGYTF
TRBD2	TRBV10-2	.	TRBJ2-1	TGCGCCAGCAGCGACGTTGGGGGGGAAAGAAATGAGCAGTTCTTC	CASSDVGGERNEQFF
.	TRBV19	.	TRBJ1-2	TGTGCCAGTAGTATCCGCGACAGGTTGATTTCCTTC	CASSIRDRLISF
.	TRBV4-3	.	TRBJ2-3	TGCGCCAGCAGTGGAGGGGGCTTGACAGATACGCAGTATTTT	CASSGGGLTDTQYF
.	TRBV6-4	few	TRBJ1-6	TGTGCCAGCAGTGACGGAAACAGGAATTCCCCCCTCCACTTT	CASSDGNRNSPLHF
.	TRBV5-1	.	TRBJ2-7	TGCGCCAGCAGCTTGGGGGACACCACCTACGAGCAGTACTTC	CASSLGDTTYEQYF
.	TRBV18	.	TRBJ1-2	TGTGCCAGCTCACCACCGCCCCCCTACCTAAACTATGGCTACACCTTC	CASSPPPPYLNYGYTF
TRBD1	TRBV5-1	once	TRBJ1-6	TGCGCCAGCAGCTTCGACAGGGGGTATTCACCCCTCCACTTT	CASSFDRGYSPLHF
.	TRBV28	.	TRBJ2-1	TGTGCCAGCAGTTTATCAGGGGAGCAGTTCTTC	CASSLSGEQFF
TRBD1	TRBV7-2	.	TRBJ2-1	TGTGCCAGCAGTCTAGCAGGGACAGGGAAGTACAATGAGCAGTTCTTC	CASSLAGTGKYNEQFF
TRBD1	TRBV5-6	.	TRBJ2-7	TGTGCCAGCAGCTTGGAGGGACAGGGCTCCTACGAGCAGTACTTC	CASSLEGQGSYEQYF
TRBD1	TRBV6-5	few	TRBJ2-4	TGTGCCAGCAGCGTAAACCGGGACAGTCAGTACTTC	CASSVNRDSQYF
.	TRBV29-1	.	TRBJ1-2	TGCAGCGGGGGGGCAGCGGGGGCTAACTATGGCTACACCTTC	CSGGAAGANYGYTF
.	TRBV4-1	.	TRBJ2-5	TGCGCCAGCAGCCAAGTTGCCCTGCCGGGACAAGAGACCCAGTACTTC	CASSQVALPGQETQYF
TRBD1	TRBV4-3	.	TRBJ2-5	TGCGCCAGCAGCCATGCGGTGACAGGGGTACGGGGAGAGACCCAGTACTTC	CASSHAVTGVRGETQYF
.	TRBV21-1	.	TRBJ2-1	TGTGCCAGCAGCAAGTACCGGGACAGAGACAATGAGCAGTTCTTC	CASSKYRDRDNEQFF
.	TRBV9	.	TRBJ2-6	TGTGCCAGCAGCGTCACAGGGAGCGGGGCCAACGTCCTGACTTTC	CASSVTGSGANVLTF
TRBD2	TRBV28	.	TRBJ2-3	TGTGCCAGCAGTTCGCTCGCTCTCGGGGGAGGGGATACGCAGTATTTT	CASSSLALGGGDTQYF